The 27 T cell receptor beta chains below all came from one sample that was sequenced in a study of T cell changes during pregnancy in multiple sclerosis. The data were produced by immunoSEQ multiplex PCR, yet TCRdb's version contains in-frame clones alone and is incomplete. Of 30,000 to 35,000 clones in the sample, 90% were seen once. The material sequenced was CD8+ T cells from peripheral blood mononuclear cells, taken after pregnancy. The receptor set was obtained from a female donor with multiple sclerosis, enrolled in a pregnancy study.

The chain recombines TRBV5-1 with TRBJ2-7, with a possible D match to TRBD1 (6 bases). The germline V gene encodes CDR1 SGHRS and CDR2 YFSETQ. The CDR3 is made up of 13 amino acids. Trimming shortened V by 2 bases and J by 4 bases, and 10 bases separated the two germline ends. The CDR3, as DNA: TGCGCCAGCAGCTTCGGGACAATATACGAGCAGTACTTC. Residues: CASSFGTIYEQYF.

The sample holds one count of this clone. The V and J genes are TRBV20-1 and TRBJ2-7; tentatively, D is TRBD2 (5 bases). The CDR3 contains 11 residues. The V end lost 3 bases, the J end lost 6 bases, and 9 bases lay between the germline ends. The germline V gene encodes CDR1 DFQATT and CDR2 SNEGSKA (reference sequence). CDR3 coding DNA: TGCAGTGCTAGTGAGGGTGCCGAGCAGTACTTC. This translates into CSASEGAEQYF.

This chain joins TRBV4-1 and TRBJ2-5; D remains unclear. Looked up from germline, CDR1 is MGHRA and CDR2 is YSYEKL. V was pared by 0 bases and J by 5 bases, with 10 bases between. The CDR3 runs to 14 residues. CDR3 region: CASSQDPRWETQYF. In DNA form, the CDR3 reads TGCGCCAGCAGCCAAGATCCGCGTTGGGAGACCCAGTACTTC.

V is TRBV18 and J is TRBJ1-5, with D perhaps TRBD1 (5 bases). Trimming removed 3 bases from V and 3 bases from J, with 12 bases in between. The CDR3 runs 15 residues. Germline V CDR1 and CDR2: KGHSH, LQKENI. In DNA, the CDR3 is TGTGCCAGCTCACCTCGCAGGGAGGTCAATCAGCCCCAGCATTTT. Protein product: CASSPRREVNQPQHF.

The rearrangement links TRBV9 to TRBJ2-7; 7 bases line up with TRBD1. Germline-derived CDR1 and CDR2 are SGDLS and YYNGEE. V lost 0 bases to trimming and J lost 0 bases; unmatched junction nucleotides: 3. The CDR3 totals 15 residues. The CDR3 bases are TGTGCCAGCAGCGTAGCGGGGACAGCCTCCTACGAGCAGTACTTC. It is translated as CASSVAGTASYEQYF. Drawing the rest from reference TRBV9 and TRBJ2-7, the complete variable domain is DSGVTQTPKHLITATGQRVTLRCSPRSGDLSVYWYQQSLDQGLQFLIQYYNGEERAKGNILERFSAQQFPDLHSELNLSSLELGDSALYFCASSVAGTASYEQYFGPGTRLTVT.

The chain is built from TRBV6-5 and TRBJ2-7; the D is unclear. Trimming stripped 4 bases from V and 5 bases from J, with 9 bases between. The CDR3 is 12 amino acids. From germline, CDR1 is MNHEY and CDR2 SVGAGI. CDR3 nucleotides: TGTGCCAGCAGTTCTAGTGTCCACGAGCAGTACTTC. Amino acid sequence: CASSSSVHEQYF.

The chain employs TRBV6-5 and TRBJ2-6; D call uncertain. Germline CDR1 MNHEY, CDR2 SVGAGI. Trimming removed 5 bases at V and 0 bases at J, with 5 bases between. CDR3 length: 14 amino acids. For the CDR3, the DNA is TGTGCCAGCAGTCCATTCTCTGGGGCCAACGTCCTGACTTTC. Translated, it gives CASSPFSGANVLTF.

V is TRBV30 and J is TRBJ2-7; 10 nucleotides align to TRBD2. The V segment lost 5 bases and the J segment 2 bases; nucleotides outside the gene matches: 9. This CDR3 has 15 amino acids. Germline loops: CDR1 GTSNPN, CDR2 SVGIG (reference sequence). The CDR3 sequence: CAWGWTSGYPYEQYF. The CDR3, as DNA: TGTGCCTGGGGGTGGACTAGCGGCTACCCCTACGAGCAGTACTTC.

The chain uses TRBV19 and TRBJ1-2, with TRBD1 matching 8 bases. The CDR3 extends over 14 amino acids. Germline V gene sequence: CDR1 LNHDA, CDR2 SQIVND (reference sequence). After removal of 5 bases from V and 3 bases from J, the junction contained 5 bases not matched to a gene. The DNA of the CDR3 is TGTGCCAGTAGTTTCCAGGGGGCCGACTATGGCTACACCTTC. This codes for CASSFQGADYGYTF. Full variable domain (remainder filled in from reference TRBV19 and TRBJ1-2): DGGITQSPKYLFRKEGQNVTLSCEQNLNHDAMYWYRQDPGQGLRLIYYSQIVNDFQKGDIAEGYSVSREKKESFPLTVTSAQKNPTAFYLCASSFQGADYGYTFGSGTRLTVV.

The chain employs TRBV28 and TRBJ1-1; D is unresolved. This CDR3 region has 16 residues. Trimming took off 3 bases at V and 4 bases at J, with 18 bases between the two ends. The V gene's germline CDR1 is MDHEN and CDR2 SYDVKM. In DNA form, the CDR3 reads TGTGCCAGCAGTTTGCCCCAGGACTATTTGGGCACTGAAGCTTTCTTT. As protein: CASSLPQDYLGTEAFF.

V gene TRBV9 combines with J gene TRBJ2-5; 9 bases are shared with TRBD2. V shed 4 bases, J shed 1 base, and the junction held 5 bases outside the gene matches. Germline V gives CDR1 SGDLS, CDR2 YYNGEE. This CDR3 is built from 15 residues. Written as DNA, the CDR3 is TGTGCCAGCAGCCAAAGCGGGGGGCGCCAAGAGACCCAGTACTTC. It translates to CASSQSGGRQETQYF.

The genes are TRBV27 and TRBJ2-7; D is unresolved. CDR1 MNHEY and CDR2 SMNVEV come from the germline V gene (reference sequence). V gave up 8 bases and J gave up 4 bases, with 18 bases separating them. The CDR3 is 14 residues long. The CDR3 protein is CASRPISPPYEQYF. The CDR3 nucleotides read TGTGCCAGCCGTCCTATTTCCCCCCCTTACGAGCAGTACTTC.

The J gene is TRBJ2-7, the V gene TRBV27; a weak D match, TRBD1 (5 bases). This CDR3 comprises 12 residues. Trimming pared 3 bases from V and 3 bases from J, leaving 6 bases between. Germline CDR1 MNHEY, CDR2 SMNVEV (reference sequence). This chain's CDR3 is CASSLQGYEQYF. CDR3 bases: TGTGCCAGCAGTTTGCAGGGCTACGAGCAGTACTTC.

This clone was recorded only once. The genes are TRBV2 and TRBJ1-2; the D gene is possibly TRBD1 (6 bases). The CDR3 sequence is 14 residues long. V was shortened by 7 bases and J by 5 bases, with 17 bases between the two germline ends. CDR1 is SNHLY and CDR2 is FYNNEI in the germline V gene. This chain's CDR3 is CASMGSTGLYGYTF. The CDR3 DNA sequence: TGTGCCAGCATGGGGTCCACAGGGCTATATGGCTACACCTTC.

The chain is built from TRBV5-6 and TRBJ1-4; TRBD1 agrees at 8 bases. This CDR3 contains 16 residues. V lost 3 bases to trimming and J lost 7 bases; unmatched junction nucleotides: 11. CDR1 SGHDT and CDR2 YYEEEE come from the germline V gene. The CDR3 spells CASSSPSGTGGEKLFF. The CDR3 DNA is TGTGCCAGCAGCTCGCCTTCGGGGACAGGAGGTGAAAAACTGTTTTTT.

The V call is TRBV23-1, the J call TRBJ2-7; tentative D call: TRBD1 (6 bases). TRBV23-1 is placed among ORFs of uncertain function. This CDR3 has 17 residues. The V and J ends lost 3 bases and 3 bases respectively, with 21 bases between them. This chain's CDR3 is CASSHGPSRGGNYEQYF. In nucleotides, the CDR3 is TGCGCCAGCAGTCACGGACCTAGCAGGGGCGGTAACTACGAGCAGTACTTC.

This rearrangement joins TRBV4-2 to TRBJ2-3; the D is unclear. V gave up 0 bases and J gave up 3 bases, with 10 bases separating them. This CDR3 spans 15 amino acids. Germline V CDR1 and CDR2: LGHNA, YNFKEQ. CDR3 loop: CASSQDPLVTDTQYF. The CDR3 DNA follows: TGTGCCAGCAGCCAAGACCCACTTGTTACAGATACGCAGTATTTT.

The rearrangement joins TRBV9 to TRBJ1-2, with D maybe TRBD1 (5 bases). The CDR3 length is 14 residues. Germline V gene lookup returns CDR1 SGDLS and CDR2 YYNGEE. The ends were cut back, 0 bases at V and 5 bases at J, with 11 bases in the middle. For the CDR3, the DNA is TGTGCCAGCAGCGTAGAAGGGGCAGGGTATGGCTACACCTTC. Residues: CASSVEGAGYGYTF. Drawing the rest from reference TRBV9 and TRBJ1-2, the complete variable domain is DSGVTQTPKHLITATGQRVTLRCSPRSGDLSVYWYQQSLDQGLQFLIQYYNGEERAKGNILERFSAQQFPDLHSELNLSSLELGDSALYFCASSVEGAGYGYTFGSGTRLTVV.

This chain connects TRBV9 to TRBJ2-1; TRBD1 is a possible D gene (5 bases). CDR1 and CDR2 from the germline V gene are SGDLS and YYNGEE. The CDR3 extends over 12 amino acids. V lost 3 bases and J lost 8, with 9 bases in between. The CDR3 is CASSASGHEQFF. CDR3 in DNA: TGTGCCAGCAGCGCTTCAGGGCATGAGCAGTTCTTC. Together with reference TRBV9 and TRBJ2-1, the CDR3 gives the full variable domain: DSGVTQTPKHLITATGQRVTLRCSPRSGDLSVYWYQQSLDQGLQFLIQYYNGEERAKGNILERFSAQQFPDLHSELNLSSLELGDSALYFCASSASGHEQFFGPGTRLTVL.

The gene calls are TRBV13 and TRBJ2-2, with D perhaps matching TRBD1 (5 bases). V shed 1 base and J shed 1 base, with 7 bases lying between them. CDR3 length: 15 residues. The germline V gene encodes CDR1 PRHDT and CDR2 FYEKMQ (reference sequence). The DNA for the CDR3 is TGTGCCAGCAGCTTAGAAAGGGGGAACACCGGGGAGCTGTTTTTT. It codes for CASSLERGNTGELFF.

The V call is TRBV27, the J call TRBJ1-1; D perhaps matches TRBD1 (6 bases). The germline V gene has CDR1 MNHEY and CDR2 SMNVEV (reference sequence). The CDR3 runs to 13 residues. The ends were cut back, 6 bases at V and 1 base at J, with 9 bases in the middle. CDR3 DNA sequence: TGTGCCAGCAGCCCGACAGGGAACACTGAAGCTTTCTTT. Its protein is CASSPTGNTEAFF.

The chain uses TRBV19 and TRBJ2-5; TRBD2 matches at 11 bases. This CDR3 comprises 16 residues. Germline CDR1 LNHDA, CDR2 SQIVND (reference sequence). V was clipped by 0 bases and J by 5 bases; unmatched bases: 5. CDR3 loop: CASSIDSGGAYETQYF. The CDR3 coding sequence is TGTGCCAGTAGTATAGATAGCGGGGGGGCGTATGAGACCCAGTACTTC.

This chain links TRBV7-2 with TRBJ2-3; the match to TRBD2 covers 11 bases. Trimming took 2 bases from V and 2 from J; bases not matched to a gene: 3. The CDR3 has 16 amino acids. Germline V gene sequence: CDR1 SGHTA, CDR2 FQGNSA. The CDR3 sequence is CASSLLAGGNTDTQYF. CDR3 coding DNA: TGTGCCAGCAGCTTACTAGCGGGGGGAAACACAGATACGCAGTATTTT. Full variable domain (remainder filled in from reference TRBV7-2 and TRBJ2-3): GAGVSQSPSNKVTEKGKDVELRCDPISGHTALYWYRQSLGQGLEFLIYFQGNSAPDKSGLPSDRFSAERTGGSVSTLTIQRTQQEDSAVYLCASSLLAGGNTDTQYFGPGTRLTVL.

Of note for this clone: One end of the junction is discordant with germline, which a read error may explain. For the CDR3, the DNA is TGTGCCAGCAGCTTGGGTCGGACTAGCCTAGATTTT. As protein: CASSLGRTSLDF. The gene calls are TRBV5-4 and TRBJ2-3, with 8 bases identical to TRBD2. The CDR3 consists of 12 residues. The germline CDR1 and CDR2 sequences are SGHNT and YYREEE (reference sequence).

This chain connects TRBV7-9 to TRBJ2-7, with 7 nucleotides matching TRBD1. This CDR3 has 14 residues. Trimming at V came to 4 bases and at J to 4 bases, leaving 7 bases not matched to a gene. Germline V gene sequence: CDR1 SEHNR, CDR2 FQNEAQ (reference sequence). The CDR3 DNA reads TGTGCCAGCAGCTCGCCCAGGGGGTCTTACGAGCAGTACTTC. This sequence encodes CASSSPRGSYEQYF.

The chain carries TRBV2 and TRBJ1-2; weak D call: TRBD1 (5 bases). V shed 8 bases and J shed 4 bases, with 11 bases lying between them. Per germline, CDR1 SNHLY and CDR2 FYNNEI. The CDR3 extends over 12 amino acids. The CDR3 sequence is CASRQLTYGYTF. The CDR3 DNA reads TGTGCCAGCCGACAGCTAACCTATGGCTACACCTTC.

The genes are TRBV4-3 and TRBJ1-2; tentatively, D is TRBD1 (6 bases). V shed 2 bases and J shed 0 bases, with 13 bases lying between them. The CDR3 totals 16 residues. Looked up from germline, CDR1 is LGHNA and CDR2 is YSLEER. CDR3 amino acids: CASSQLRDTANYGYTF. The CDR3 nucleotides read TGCGCCAGCAGCCAACTTCGGGACACTGCTAACTATGGCTACACCTTC.